The 27 T cell receptor beta chains below were found in one sample sequenced in a study of T cell repertoires in cytomegalovirus infection. TCRdb re-analysed the reads in MiXCR, keeping a single row per CDR3 protein. Of over 150,000 distinct CDR3 sequences in the sample, 13% to 15% were seen once. The sequenced sample was PBMCs. The receptors here all came from a human donor in good health (CMV status not recorded). Some clones in this sample may be carry-over from other donors' samples.

This clonotype was counted at least ten times. This sequence joins TRBV6-1 and TRBJ2-6; the D is unclear. Between the trimmed V and J ends, which lost 1 base and 0 bases, there was a span of 4 bases. Germline V CDR1 and CDR2: MNHNS, SASEGT. The CDR3 is 15 amino acids. Written as DNA, the CDR3 is TGTGCCAGCAGTGAAGGGGGCTCTGGGGCCAACGTCCTGACTTTC. Translation: CASSEGGSGANVLTF.

This clonotype was seen a handful of times. This chain uses TRBV6-1 with TRBJ1-1; a possible D gene is TRBD1 (6 bases). The germline CDR1 and CDR2 sequences are MNHNS and SASEGT. V gave up 6 bases and J gave up 6 bases, with 11 bases separating them. The CDR3 contains 12 residues. CDR3 DNA: TGTGCCAGCAGACGGACAGAACCTGAAGCTTTCTTT. Translating gives CASRRTEPEAFF.

This clonotype occurred a few times. J is TRBJ2-3 and V is TRBV11-2, with TRBD2 matching 8 bases. The CDR3 extends over 15 amino acids. In germline, CDR1 is SGHAT, CDR2 FQNNGV. Unmatched junction bases numbered 4, after V lost 5 bases and J lost 0 bases. Here the CDR3 DNA reads TGTGCCAGCAGCACTAGCGGTAGAAGCACAGATACGCAGTATTTT. Translation: CASSTSGRSTDTQYF.

This clonotype has at least ten counts. The rearrangement links TRBV11-2 to TRBJ2-5; tentatively, D is TRBD1 or TRBD2 (6 bases each). From germline, CDR1 is SGHAT and CDR2 FQNNGV. The CDR3 has 13 residues. The V and J ends lost 2 bases and 5 bases respectively, with 9 bases between them. In nucleotides, the CDR3 is TGTGCCAGCAGCTTACAGGGGAGGGAGACCCAGTACTTC. Translated, it gives CASSLQGRETQYF. The full variable domain, completed using reference TRBV11-2 and TRBJ2-5, is EAGVAQSPRYKIIEKRQSVAFWCNPISGHATLYWYQQILGQGPKLLIQFQNNGVVDDSQLPKDRFSAERLKGVDSTLKIQPAKLEDSAVYLCASSLQGRETQYFGPGTRLLVL.

This clonotype turned up a few times. J is TRBJ1-2 and V is TRBV29-1; D remains ambiguous. The V end was cut by 7 bases, the J end by 8 bases, with 20 bases between. Germline-derived CDR1 and CDR2 are SQVTM and ANQGSEA. This CDR3 has 13 residues. In DNA, the CDR3 is TGCAGCGCCGCCCGTCTCGACTCGGGGGGCTACACCTTC. Translating it yields CSAARLDSGGYTF.

This clonotype was recorded at least ten times. This chain links TRBV6-2 or TRBV6-3 with TRBJ2-2; D is uncertain. Germline loops: CDR1 MNHEY, CDR2 SVGEGT. The germline V and J ends were trimmed by 2 bases and 4 bases, with 5 bases remaining between them. This CDR3 is built from 13 residues. The chain's CDR3 is CASSYRGTGELFF. CDR3 nucleotides: TGTGCCAGCAGTTACCGCGGCACCGGGGAGCTGTTTTTT.

This clonotype was counted ten times or more. The V call is TRBV12-3 or TRBV12-4, the J call TRBJ2-5, with D unclear. V dropped 6 bases and J dropped 5 bases, with 19 bases sitting between them. This CDR3 is 15 amino acids long. CDR3 in DNA: TGTGCCAGCAGCTTCAATGCAGACCCCCGGGAGACCCAGTACTTC. Translating it yields CASSFNADPRETQYF.

This clonotype came up a few times. This sequence joins TRBV12-3 or TRBV12-4 and TRBJ2-2; D is possibly TRBD1 (5 bases). Trimming took off 2 bases at V and 4 bases at J, with 11 bases between the two ends. This CDR3 is 15 amino acids long. In nucleotides, the CDR3 is TGTGCCAGCAGTTTATTTGACAGATCCACCGGGGAGCTGTTTTTT. Protein product: CASSLFDRSTGELFF.

This clonotype was seen ten or more times. The chain links TRBV20-1 to TRBJ2-6; 10 nucleotides match TRBD1. The germline V gene has CDR1 DFQATT and CDR2 SNEGSKA (reference sequence). The CDR3 length is 15 residues. J lost 9 bases, V lost 2 bases, and 7 bases had no gene match. DNA for the CDR3: TGCAGTGCTAGAAAGAGGGGACAGGGGTACAACGTCCTGACTTTC. The encoded protein is CSARKRGQGYNVLTF.

This clonotype was seen repeatedly, ten times or more. Compared with germline, one end of the junction differs, possibly owing to a read error. This chain connects TRBV10-3 to TRBJ2-5, with D perhaps matching TRBD1 (6 bases). CDR3 size: 13 residues. Germline lookup yields CDR1 ENHRY and CDR2 SYGVKD. CDR3 loop: CAIGTPDQETQYF. The CDR3 DNA follows: TGTGCCATTGGGACACCCGACCAGGAGACCCAGTACTTC.

Ten or more counts support this clonotype. The chain is built from TRBV19 and TRBJ2-7; D unresolved. V lost 1 base, J lost 1 base, and 5 bases lay in between. Germline CDR1 and CDR2: LNHDA and SQIVND (reference sequence). CDR3 length equals 13 residues. The CDR3 sequence is CASSIARSYEQYF. CDR3 nucleotide sequence: TGTGCCAGTAGTATAGCAAGATCCTACGAGCAGTACTTC.

This clonotype was recorded at least ten times. The junction departs from germline at one end; a sequencing error may be responsible. The chain links TRBV7-7 to TRBJ2-5, with TRBD2 identical over 8 bases. Germline V lookup: CDR1 SSHAT, CDR2 FNYEAQ (reference sequence). The length of the CDR3 is 13 residues. The CDR3 region is CASSPGLAETQYF. The CDR3 coding sequence is TGTGCTAGCAGCCCCGGACTAGCAGAGACCCAGTACTTC.

This clonotype has ten or more counts. The chain has TRBV7-6 and TRBJ2-3; a weak D match, TRBD2 (6 bases). There are 11 residues in the CDR3. V lost 4 bases and J lost 10, with 9 bases in between. CDR1 is SGHVS, CDR2 FNYEAQ, per germline. The CDR3, as DNA: TGTGCCAGCAGCTCGGGGGAATCGCAGTATTTT. Amino acids: CASSSGESQYF.

This clonotype was recorded at least ten times. V gene TRBV6-2 or TRBV6-3 combines with J gene TRBJ2-1; a possible D gene is TRBD2 (5 bases). The CDR3 runs to 14 residues. Germline V gives CDR1 MNHEY, CDR2 SVGEGT. The ends were cut back, 3 bases at V and 5 bases at J, with 11 bases in the middle. The CDR3 DNA reads as TGTGCCAGCAGTTATAAAACTAGTAACAATGAGCAGTTCTTC. Its translation is CASSYKTSNNEQFF.

This clonotype has at least ten counts. This sequence joins TRBV6-5 and TRBJ1-3, with D perhaps matching TRBD1 (5 bases). This CDR3 has 16 amino acids. Between the trimmed V and J ends, which lost 0 bases and 3 bases, there was a span of 12 bases. Germline CDR1 and CDR2: MNHEY and SVGAGI. CDR3 sequence: CASSYSAQGLGNTIYF. Here the CDR3 DNA reads TGTGCCAGCAGTTACTCGGCGCAGGGACTTGGAAACACCATATATTTT.

This clonotype counts as medium-sized. The rearrangement links TRBV7-9 to TRBJ1-6, with unresolved D. This CDR3 comprises 17 residues. Per germline, CDR1 SEHNR and CDR2 FQNEAQ (reference sequence). The V gene lost 4 bases and the J gene lost 0 bases, with 13 bases spanning the gap. The CDR3 loop is CASSSTGRASYNSPLHF. As DNA, the CDR3 is TGTGCCAGCAGCTCTACGGGGAGGGCCTCCTATAATTCACCCCTCCACTTT.

This clonotype turned up a few times. The rearrangement joins TRBV20-1 to TRBJ2-5; TRBD2 might be the D (5 bases). The CDR3 covers 12 residues. With 3 bases removed from V and 5 bases from J, the gap between germline ends came to 10 bases. CDR1 is DFQATT, CDR2 SNEGSKA, per germline (reference sequence). The CDR3 loop is CSASSGTETQYF. CDR3 bases: TGCAGTGCTAGTTCGGGAACGGAGACCCAGTACTTC.

This clonotype has a count of ten or more. This chain uses TRBV7-8 with TRBJ1-4; 7 bases align to TRBD1. Germline CDR1 is SGHVS and CDR2 is FQNEAQ. Trimming removed 2 bases from V and 2 bases from J; junction bases left unmatched: 2. The CDR3 loop spans 15 amino acids. CDR3 DNA: TGTGCCAGCAGCTTAATGGGACAGACTAATGAAAAACTGTTTTTT. Translating it yields CASSLMGQTNEKLFF.

This chain joins TRBV28 and TRBJ2-7; the D gene is possibly TRBD2 (5 bases). Germline CDR1 is MDHEN and CDR2 is SYDVKM. Trimming left V 3 bases short and J 1 base short, with 13 bases between. This CDR3 comprises 15 residues. Here the CDR3 DNA reads TGTGCCAGCAGTTTCGGGCTAGCCGGGTCCTACGAGCAGTACTTC. This sequence encodes CASSFGLAGSYEQYF.

This clonotype was observed at least ten times. The rearrangement joins TRBV5-5 to TRBJ2-3, with unresolved D. Trimming took 3 bases from V and 5 from J, leaving 7 bases between them. CDR3 length equals 12 residues. Per germline, CDR1 SGHKS and CDR2 YYEKEE (reference sequence). CDR3 in DNA: TGTGCCAGCAGCTCCCAACGAGATACGCAGTATTTT. Its protein product is CASSSQRDTQYF.

By share of the sample, this clonotype is medium-sized (0.01 to 0.1%). V is TRBV7-6 and J is TRBJ2-2; 11 bases are a match to TRBD2. After removal of 1 base from V and 0 bases from J, the junction contained 4 bases not matched to a gene. The CDR3 is 18 residues long. CDR1 and CDR2 from the germline V gene are SGHVS and FNYEAQ. In DNA form, the CDR3 reads TGTGCCAGCAGCTTAGTGCTAGCGGGAGGCACGAACACCGGGGAGCTGTTTTTT. This sequence encodes CASSLVLAGGTNTGELFF.

This clonotype was seen at least ten times. The rearrangement uses TRBV7-3 and TRBJ2-1; D not certain. Germline lookup yields CDR1 SGHTA and CDR2 FQGTGA. The CDR3 has 13 amino acids. Deletions cut 4 bases from V and 4 bases from J, with 8 bases between. The CDR3 spells CASSSYTYNEQFF. CDR3 bases: TGTGCCAGCAGCTCTTACACGTACAATGAGCAGTTCTTC.

This clonotype was detected a few times. This chain joins TRBV28 and TRBJ2-1; 8 bases are shared with TRBD2. This CDR3 region has 13 residues. The germline gives CDR1 MDHEN, CDR2 SYDVKM. V was clipped by 8 bases and J by 6 bases; unmatched bases: 6. The chain's CDR3 is CASATSDFNEQFF. The CDR3 nucleotides read TGTGCCAGCGCGACTAGCGACTTCAATGAGCAGTTCTTC.

This clonotype appeared a few times. The chain employs TRBV7-2 and TRBJ2-5, with TRBD1 as a possible D gene (6 bases). The CDR3 is made up of 15 amino acids. V lost 1 base to trimming and J lost 5 bases, with 14 bases between them. The germline CDR1 and CDR2 sequences are SGHTA and FQGNSA. The DNA for the CDR3 is TGTGCCAGCAGCTTAGGAGGGGGTTGGGCGGAGACCCAGTACTTC. The encoded protein is CASSLGGGWAETQYF.

The V and J genes are TRBV15 and TRBJ2-7; 9 bases map to TRBD1. Germline trimming cut 8 bases from V and 5 bases from J; bases unmatched to any gene: 4. Germline V gives CDR1 LNHNV, CDR2 YYDKDF (reference sequence). The CDR3 is 12 residues long. The CDR3 is CATRDRVHEQYF. For the CDR3, the DNA is TGTGCCACCCGGGACAGGGTCCACGAGCAGTACTTC.

The chain combines TRBV10-3 with TRBJ2-2; D is uncertain. Germline loops: CDR1 ENHRY, CDR2 SYGVKD. The length of the CDR3 is 13 residues. V was clipped by 8 bases and J by 4 bases, with 11 bases between them. The CDR3 bases are TGTGCCATCGACAAATCTGGCACCGGGGAGCTGTTTTTT. Its protein product is CAIDKSGTGELFF.

This clonotype came up many times. This rearrangement joins TRBV7-2 to TRBJ1-5; D gene unclear. Germline V CDR1 and CDR2: SGHTA, FQGNSA. The CDR3 has 12 residues. V was clipped by 1 base and J by 6 bases, with 4 bases between them. In DNA, the CDR3 is TGTGCCAGCAGCTTAGGGGTTCAGCCCCAGCATTTT. It encodes CASSLGVQPQHF.